This T cell receptor beta chain was recovered during a study of cytomegalovirus exposure and HLA in healthy donors. Overall study: HLA-typed donors were the source of 80 million to 90 million unique TCRs, which an early data release held.

General study points: A previous analysis found most TCR beta V segments productive roughly 87% or roughly 30% of the time. The number of N-insertions in an Asian-associated ancestry cluster was reportedly below the approximately 680-donor mean in a later analysis. The dataset shows that most TCR sequences were rare, while some public TCRs occurred in many donors.

A multiplex PCR was run with 60 Vbeta primers and 13 Jbeta primers. Sequencing was performed with immunoSEQ multiplex PCR; in TCRdb, only in-frame clones are kept and a portion is missing. The table records roughly 170,000 clones, around four fifths of them present only once. Germline assignment: CDR1 LNHDA and CDR2 SQIVND (reference sequence). V shed 5 bases, J shed 1 base, and the junction held 2 bases outside the gene matches. The CDR3 consists of 14 residues. Comment on this clone: Its target is not known.

The rearrangement joins TRBV19 to TRBJ1-1; 9 nucleotides match TRBD1. This TCR was sampled from a girl aged 10 to 17 in good health and CMV-seropositive. Sample: PBMCs. The CDR3 nucleotides are TGTGCCAGTAGTCGGGACAGGGAGAACACTGAAGCTTTCTTT. Translating gives CASSRDRENTEAFF.